This T cell receptor (beta chain) was identified in a study of blood T cell repertoires in COVID-19. Turning to the study itself: Material from acute and convalescent COVID-19 was sourced from the United States, Italy and Spain. Nucleic acid was either cDNA or gDNA, and it came from T cells, B-cell-depleted T cells, or PBMCs.

Germline values: CDR1 LNHNV, CDR2 YYDKDF (reference sequence). CDR3 length equals 17 residues. V was clipped by 5 bases and J by 6 bases; unmatched bases: 10. In the original workflow: Estimation of nucleated cell counts was performed using reference gene primer amplification. Profiling relied on immunoSEQ multiplex PCR, and the TCRdb table lists in-frame clones only, not all of them. Clone size and the V and J calls come from that table; the DNA yielded D and trimming. The sample yields about 340,000 clones, over 70% seen once. The chain combines TRBV15 with TRBJ2-3; 14 bases map to TRBD2. This clonotype was sampled from a man aged 25-45 years with active or convalescent COVID-19. The sample was peripheral blood. The CDR3 reads CATSFPTSGRGGDTQYF. The CDR3 region has the DNA TGTGCCACCAGCTTCCCGACTAGCGGGAGGGGCGGCGATACGCAGTATTTT.